The 30 T cell receptor beta chains in this list originate from one sample, sequenced in a study of shared clonotypes between healthy human individuals. Sequencing was performed with immunoSEQ multiplex PCR; in TCRdb, only in-frame clones are kept and a portion is missing. The repertoire holds 800,000 to 1,200,000 clones, about 80% seen once, with around 0.47% in the top ten. The source material was memory CD4+ T cells from PBMCs. Subset here: CD45RA-negative fraction. The receptors originated from a man aged 18 to 30 in good health. Some clones in this sample may be carry-over from other donors' samples.

V usage is TRBV14 and J usage is TRBJ1-1, with a weak D call TRBD1 (5 bases). The V end was cut by 0 bases, the J end by 6 bases, with 14 bases between. The CDR3 extends over 15 amino acids. CDR1 and CDR2 (germline): SGHDN, FVKESK. CDR3 sequence reads: CASSQDVRGRAEAFF. DNA of the CDR3: TGTGCCAGCAGCCAAGATGTTAGGGGACGGGCTGAAGCTTTCTTT.

The V call is TRBV19, the J call TRBJ1-5, with TRBD1 identical over 8 bases. The CDR3 totals 13 residues. V was clipped by 8 bases and J by 7 bases; unmatched bases: 7. CDR1 is LNHDA and CDR2 is SQIVND in the germline V gene (reference sequence). The CDR3 spells CASSDRAAQPQHF. Here the CDR3 DNA reads TGTGCCAGTTCGGACAGGGCCGCACAGCCCCAGCATTTT. Drawing the rest from reference TRBV19 and TRBJ1-5, the complete variable domain is DGGITQSPKYLFRKEGQNVTLSCEQNLNHDAMYWYRQDPGQGLRLIYYSQIVNDFQKGDIAEGYSVSREKKESFPLTVTSAQKNPTAFYLCASSDRAAQPQHFGDGTRLSIL.

This clone has only a few counts. The gene calls are TRBV15 and TRBJ2-7; a weak D match, TRBD1 (5 bases). Germline CDR1 is LNHNV and CDR2 is YYDKDF (reference sequence). Trimming shortened V by 0 bases and J by 4 bases, and 10 bases separated the two germline ends. The CDR3 is 14 residues long. The CDR3: CATSREMGRYEQYF. The CDR3 nucleotides read TGTGCCACCAGCAGAGAGATGGGGCGGTACGAGCAGTACTTC.

This chain joins TRBV2 and TRBJ2-3; perhaps TRBD1 as D (6 bases). This CDR3 contains 17 residues. The germline gives CDR1 SNHLY, CDR2 FYNNEI. The germline V and J ends were trimmed by 5 bases and 1 base, with 19 bases remaining between them. This CDR3 reads CASSSQGISIRTDTQYF. For the CDR3, the DNA is TGTGCCAGCAGTAGCCAGGGGATCAGTATACGCACAGATACGCAGTATTTT.

V and J are TRBV2 and TRBJ1-1; perhaps TRBD1 as D (6 bases). Trimming took off 8 bases at V and 11 bases at J, with 27 bases between the two ends. This CDR3 spans 15 amino acids. The germline gives CDR1 SNHLY, CDR2 FYNNEI. The CDR3 region has the DNA TGTGCCAGCTCGAGGTTGATATTCCCCAGGGGCGAGGCTTTCTTT. Protein product: CASSRLIFPRGEAFF.

About this clone itself: Other DNA sequences in this sample translate to the same CDR3. The chain is built from TRBV6-1 and TRBJ2-3; 10 bases align to TRBD1. The V gene end was trimmed by 4 bases and the J gene end by 3 bases; junction bases not matched to a gene: 1. CDR1 and CDR2 from the germline V gene are MNHNS and SASEGT. The CDR3 totals 14 residues. CDR3 DNA sequence: TGTGCCAGCAGTGGGGGACAGGGGACAGATACGCAGTATTTT. It yields the protein CASSGGQGTDTQYF.

This chain uses TRBV5-4 with TRBJ2-7, with 9 bases identical to TRBD1. V lost 3 bases, J lost 5 bases, and 9 bases stayed unmatched. Germline V gene sequence: CDR1 SGHNT, CDR2 YYREEE (reference sequence). The length of the CDR3 is 15 residues. CDR3 DNA: TGTGCCAGCAGCTCCCAGAAGGGACAGGGCCACGAGCAGTACTTC. It yields the protein CASSSQKGQGHEQYF.

This rearrangement joins TRBV28 to TRBJ1-3, with no clear D. Between the trimmed V and J ends, which lost 7 bases and 4 bases, there was a span of 14 bases. The CDR3 extends over 14 amino acids. Germline V CDR1 and CDR2: MDHEN, SYDVKM. The CDR3 reads CASNSRWHGNTIYF. In DNA form, the CDR3 reads TGTGCCAGCAACTCGAGGTGGCACGGAAACACCATATATTTT.

The chain carries TRBV6-5 and TRBJ2-7, with unresolved D. The V gene's germline CDR1 is MNHEY and CDR2 SVGAGI. The germline V and J ends were trimmed by 5 bases and 4 bases, with 18 bases remaining between them. CDR3 length equals 15 residues. In DNA form, the CDR3 reads TGTGCCAGCAGTAAGTGGGCAGAACCAACTTACGAGCAGTACTTC. It codes for CASSKWAEPTYEQYF.

The chain couples TRBV28 to TRBJ1-1; TRBD1 matches at 7 bases. Germline CDR1 reads MDHEN; CDR2 reads SYDVKM. V shed 2 bases and J 4 bases; nucleotides not matched to a gene: 4. This CDR3 is 14 amino acids long. The CDR3 region is CASSLVGGGTEAFF. The CDR3 coding sequence is TGTGCCAGCAGTTTAGTAGGGGGCGGCACTGAAGCTTTCTTT.

The rearrangement links TRBV19 to TRBJ2-6; D is uncertain. The CDR3 runs to 15 residues. Trimming took off 0 bases at V and 0 bases at J, with 3 bases between the two ends. Per germline, CDR1 LNHDA and CDR2 SQIVND (reference sequence). The CDR3, as DNA: TGTGCCAGTAGTATAGACGGCTCTGGGGCCAACGTCCTGACTTTC. Translation gives CASSIDGSGANVLTF.

The chain joins TRBV28 to TRBJ2-5; D unresolved. The J call is doubtful: the DNA matches TRBJ2-7 better. The germline gives CDR1 MDHEN, CDR2 SYDVKM. This CDR3 comprises 16 residues. The CDR3 here is CASSPGSLTLTYEQYF. The CDR3 region has the DNA TGTGCCAGCAGTCCAGGTAGTCTGACCTTAACCTACGAGCAGTACTTC.

The chain recombines TRBV28 with TRBJ2-1, with 9 bases aligning to TRBD2. The CDR3 runs to 16 residues. Germline lookup yields CDR1 MDHEN and CDR2 SYDVKM. With 6 bases clipped from V and 7 bases from J, the junction kept 13 bases outside the gene matches. CDR3 bases: TGTGCCAGCAGACCGGGTGGGCTAGCGGGAAGGAATGAGCAGTTCTTC. Its protein product is CASRPGGLAGRNEQFF.

The V and J genes are TRBV7-9 and TRBJ2-2; 7 bases match TRBD1. V trimming: 4 bases; J trimming: 1 base; junction bases outside the gene matches: 9. Germline assignment: CDR1 SEHNR and CDR2 FQNEAQ (reference sequence). The CDR3 spans 17 residues. The CDR3 reads CASSSGLGQRNTGELFF. The CDR3 nucleotides read TGTGCCAGCAGCTCAGGGCTGGGACAGAGGAACACCGGGGAGCTGTTTTTT.

The chain employs TRBV5-4 and TRBJ1-3; TRBD1 might be the D (5 bases). Germline CDR1 and CDR2: SGHNT and YYREEE (reference sequence). Trimming removed 4 bases at V and 0 bases at J, with 8 bases between. CDR3 length: 14 amino acids. CDR3 sequence: CASSGGASGNTIYF. The CDR3 DNA reads TGTGCCAGCAGCGGAGGGGCCTCTGGAAACACCATATATTTT.

The chain has TRBV28 and TRBJ2-7; 7 bases are shared with TRBD1. V trimming: 5 bases; J trimming: 3 bases; junction bases outside the gene matches: 7. Germline-derived CDR1 and CDR2 are MDHEN and SYDVKM. CDR3 length equals 14 residues. The CDR3 DNA sequence: TGTGCCAGCAGTGAGTCGGGACAGCACTACGAGCAGTACTTC. This translates into CASSESGQHYEQYF.

The chain employs TRBV10-3 and TRBJ2-5; tentative D call: TRBD1 (5 bases). Germline V gives CDR1 ENHRY, CDR2 SYGVKD. V was cut by 4 bases and J by 6 bases, with 15 bases left in between. The CDR3 is 14 residues long. The CDR3 is CAISGRGQMKTQYF. For the CDR3, the DNA is TGTGCCATCAGTGGAAGGGGTCAGATGAAGACCCAGTACTTC.

J is TRBJ2-7 and V is TRBV6-1, with D perhaps TRBD1 (5 bases). V lost 9 bases and J lost 2, with 20 bases in between. This CDR3 has 15 residues. The germline V gene encodes CDR1 MNHNS and CDR2 SASEGT. CDR3 sequence (DNA): TGTGCCAGTGCCCAAGGGCAGGGTGGAACCTACGAGCAGTACTTC. Translating gives CASAQGQGGTYEQYF.

This chain uses TRBV7-9 with TRBJ1-4, with a weak D call TRBD1 (6 bases). Trimming took off 4 bases at V and 7 bases at J, with 16 bases between the two ends. The CDR3 is 15 residues long. Per the germline V gene, CDR1 is SEHNR and CDR2 is FQNEAQ (reference sequence). CDR3 sequence reads: CASSSPGGRGEKLFF. CDR3 DNA: TGTGCCAGCAGCTCCCCTGGGGGGCGCGGTGAAAAACTGTTTTTT.

The rearrangement joins TRBV2 to TRBJ1-2; no clear D gene. CDR3 length equals 12 residues. The ends were cut back, 7 bases at V and 4 bases at J, with 10 bases in the middle. Germline V lookup: CDR1 SNHLY, CDR2 FYNNEI. This chain's CDR3 is CASTQRLYGYTF. The CDR3 DNA reads TGTGCCAGCACCCAGAGGCTCTATGGCTACACCTTC.

This clone has only a few counts. Additional DNA sequences in this sample encode the identical CDR3. The chain has TRBV27 and TRBJ1-2; no clear D gene. V dropped 2 bases and J dropped 5 bases, with 9 bases sitting between them. CDR3 length equals 13 residues. Germline lookup yields CDR1 MNHEY and CDR2 SMNVEV (reference sequence). CDR3 nucleotide sequence: TGTGCCAGCAGTTTAAGGGCGGAGTATGGCTACACCTTC. Translation gives CASSLRAEYGYTF.

This sequence joins TRBV28 and TRBJ1-5; D gene ambiguous. Germline V CDR1 and CDR2: MDHEN, SYDVKM. The CDR3 runs to 12 residues. The germline V and J ends were trimmed by 6 bases and 9 bases, with 12 bases remaining between them. The CDR3 sequence is CASSPPVRPQHF. The CDR3 DNA follows: TGTGCCAGCAGCCCCCCGGTCCGGCCCCAGCATTTT.

The chain carries TRBV7-9 and TRBJ2-2, with TRBD1 matching 10 bases. The CDR3 runs 18 residues. CDR1 and CDR2 from the germline V gene are SEHNR and FQNEAQ (reference sequence). Trimming cost V 0 bases and J 4 bases; bases outside gene matches: 8. The CDR3 loop reads CASSLAGRRTGGTGELFF. The DNA for the CDR3 is TGTGCCAGCAGCTTAGCGGGACGTCGGACAGGGGGCACCGGGGAGCTGTTTTTT.

This chain links TRBV7-2 with TRBJ2-1; D remains unclear. This CDR3 region has 16 residues. Germline V CDR1 and CDR2: SGHTA, FQGNSA. V dropped 6 bases and J dropped 3 bases, with 18 bases sitting between them. As DNA, the CDR3 is TGTGCCAGCAGATATGGGCCTGTCATAGGCTACAATGAGCAGTTCTTC. This encodes CASRYGPVIGYNEQFF.

This chain links TRBV4-3 with TRBJ2-3; D call uncertain. Trimming pared 0 bases from V and 6 bases from J, leaving 10 bases between. This CDR3 region has 14 residues. Per germline, CDR1 LGHNA and CDR2 YSLEER. CDR3 sequence (DNA): TGCGCCAGCAGCCAAGAAGGCGGCTGGGATACGCAGTATTTT. It specifies CASSQEGGWDTQYF.

The V and J genes are TRBV15 and TRBJ2-5, with TRBD2 as a possible D gene (5 bases). CDR3 length: 15 amino acids. Germline assignment: CDR1 LNHNV and CDR2 YYDKDF (reference sequence). Between the trimmed V and J ends, which lost 0 bases and 4 bases, there was a span of 12 bases. As DNA, the CDR3 is TGTGCCACCAGCAGAGACCGAGGGCCCTCAGAGACCCAGTACTTC. The encoded protein is CATSRDRGPSETQYF.

J is TRBJ1-5 and V is TRBV19; maybe TRBD1 (6 bases). This CDR3 is 13 amino acids long. Trimming took 5 bases from V and 7 from J, leaving 12 bases between them. Per germline, CDR1 LNHDA and CDR2 SQIVND (reference sequence). Written as DNA, the CDR3 is TGTGCCAGTAGTCCGGGGGCTCCCCAGCCCCAGCATTTT. Protein product: CASSPGAPQPQHF.

V gene TRBV11-3 combines with J gene TRBJ2-5, with D perhaps TRBD1 (5 bases). The DNA end is a closer match to TRBJ2-7, so the J assignment may be wrong. Germline CDR1 is SGHNT and CDR2 is YENEEA. The CDR3 loop spans 14 amino acids. The CDR3 loop reads CASSQGLSSYEQYF. As DNA, the CDR3 is TGTGCCAGCTCCCAGGGTCTCAGCTCCTACGAGCAGTACTTC.

The chain employs TRBV29-1 and TRBJ2-3, with D perhaps matching TRBD2 (6 bases). The CDR3 covers 12 residues. Germline V gives CDR1 SQVTM, CDR2 ANQGSEA. Trimming removed 8 bases at V and 5 bases at J, with 14 bases between. The CDR3 DNA reads as TGCAGCTCGGGAGTGGAGGAAGATACGCAGTATTTT. Translated, it gives CSSGVEEDTQYF.

In its sample, this clone was seen many times. Additional DNA sequences in this sample encode the identical CDR3. The V gene is TRBV29-1, the J gene TRBJ1-5; 7 positions agree with TRBD1. CDR1 and CDR2 (germline): SQVTM, ANQGSEA. The ends lost 4 bases at V and 0 bases at J; junction bases unmatched: 6. This CDR3 is built from 15 residues. Here the CDR3 DNA reads TGCAGCGTTGGAGAGGGGGCTGATAGCAATCAGCCCCAGCATTTT. It codes for CSVGEGADSNQPQHF.